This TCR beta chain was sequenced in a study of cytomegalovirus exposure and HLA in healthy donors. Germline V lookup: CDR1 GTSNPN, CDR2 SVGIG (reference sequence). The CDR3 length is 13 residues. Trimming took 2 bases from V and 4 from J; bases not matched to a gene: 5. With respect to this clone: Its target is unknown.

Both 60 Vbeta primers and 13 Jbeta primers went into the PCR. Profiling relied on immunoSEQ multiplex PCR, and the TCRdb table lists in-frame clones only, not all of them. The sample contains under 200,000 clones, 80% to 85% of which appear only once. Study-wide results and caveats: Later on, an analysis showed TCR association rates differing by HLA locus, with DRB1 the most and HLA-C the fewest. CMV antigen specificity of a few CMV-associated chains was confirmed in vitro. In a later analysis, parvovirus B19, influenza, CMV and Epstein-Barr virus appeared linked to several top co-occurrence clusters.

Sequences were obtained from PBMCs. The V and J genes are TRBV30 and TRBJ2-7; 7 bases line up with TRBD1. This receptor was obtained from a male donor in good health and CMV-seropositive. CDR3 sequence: CAWSRLTGYEQYF. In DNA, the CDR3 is TGTGCCTGGAGTCGATTGACAGGGTACGAGCAGTACTTC.